The clone carrying this T cell receptor (beta chain) showed up many times. This specimen belongs to a study of T cells in Graves' hyperthyroidism and ophthalmopathy. Authors of the study amplified TCR beta CDR3 regions from RNA transcripts. The TCR CDR3 was amplified in a first-round RT-PCR using the HTBI primer set. TCRdb processed the multiplex PCR reads anew with MiXCR; each CDR3 protein has one entry. The sample lists 730,000 or so distinct CDR3 sequences, roughly a sixth seen once, with around 15% in the top ten. CDR1 SGHRS and CDR2 YFSETQ come from the germline V gene. CDR3 length: 14 residues. The germline V and J ends were trimmed by 0 bases and 3 bases, with 8 bases remaining between them. Aged 18 to 65, the patients had hyperthyroidism that was newly diagnosed and had lasted under 2 months. Fresh peripheral blood, about 10 ml of it, supplied the PBMCs.

The sequencing sample was made of blood. The V gene is TRBV5-1, the J gene TRBJ2-3; no clear D gene. This clonotype was sampled from a woman between 45 and 60 years old with Graves' hyperthyroidism that later progressed to Graves' ophthalmopathy. The CDR3 coding sequence is TGCGCCAGCAGCTTGGCCGTGGCTACAGATACGCAGTATTTT. It is translated as CASSLAVATDTQYF.